The clone carrying this T cell receptor (beta chain) is a singleton in its sample. The antigen is not known. The sample originates from a study of blood T cells in healthy people across ages. Ranging in age from roughly 6 to 90, the donors were healthy Caucasian individuals from Russia. Findings and limits, study-wide: TCR beta diversity correlated strongly with naive T cell percentage.

The germline V gene has CDR1 SQVTM and CDR2 ANQGSEA. CDR3 length: 14 amino acids. V was clipped by 6 bases and J by 3 bases, with 17 bases between them. Next came a second PCR, run for roughly 6 to 11 cycles, which used a sample-barcoded 5' primer along with a J-beta primer mix. One entry per CDR3 protein, called by TCRdb with MiXCR from the 5' RACE reads. The data contain fewer than 700,000 distinct CDR3 sequences, more than 45% of them singletons. Sequenced: blood. The TCR comes from an older man in good health. This rearrangement joins TRBV29-1 to TRBJ1-2; D unclear. CDR3 protein: CSVMRARADYGYTF. In DNA, the CDR3 is TGCAGCGTCATGCGGGCACGGGCGGACTATGGCTACACCTTC.